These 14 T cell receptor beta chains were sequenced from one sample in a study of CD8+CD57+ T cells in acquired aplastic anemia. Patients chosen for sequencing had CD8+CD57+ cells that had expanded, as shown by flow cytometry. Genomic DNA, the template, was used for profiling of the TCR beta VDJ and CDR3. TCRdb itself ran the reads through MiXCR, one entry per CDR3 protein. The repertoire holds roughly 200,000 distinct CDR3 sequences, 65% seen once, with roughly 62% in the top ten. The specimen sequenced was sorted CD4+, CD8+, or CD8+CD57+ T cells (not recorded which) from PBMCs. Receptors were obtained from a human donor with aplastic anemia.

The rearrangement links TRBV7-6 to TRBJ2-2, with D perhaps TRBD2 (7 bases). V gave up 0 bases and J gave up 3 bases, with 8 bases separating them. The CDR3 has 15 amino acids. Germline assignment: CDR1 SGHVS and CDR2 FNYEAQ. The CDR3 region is CASSLAGGHTGELFF. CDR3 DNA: TGTGCCAGCAGCTTAGCGGGGGGGCACACCGGGGAGCTGTTTTTT. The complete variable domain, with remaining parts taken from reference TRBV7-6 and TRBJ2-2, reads GAGVSQSPRYKVTKRGQDVALRCDPISGHVSLYWYRQALGQGPEFLTYFNYEAQQDKSGLPNDRFSAERPEGSISTLTIQRTEQRDSAMYRCASSLAGGHTGELFFGEGSRLTVL.

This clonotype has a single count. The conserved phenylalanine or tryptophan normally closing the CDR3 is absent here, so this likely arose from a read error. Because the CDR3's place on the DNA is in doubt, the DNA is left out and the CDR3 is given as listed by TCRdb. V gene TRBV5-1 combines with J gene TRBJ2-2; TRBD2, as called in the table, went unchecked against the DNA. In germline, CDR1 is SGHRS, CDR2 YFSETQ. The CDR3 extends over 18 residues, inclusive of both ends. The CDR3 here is CASSSHFSGGLEHRGAVV.

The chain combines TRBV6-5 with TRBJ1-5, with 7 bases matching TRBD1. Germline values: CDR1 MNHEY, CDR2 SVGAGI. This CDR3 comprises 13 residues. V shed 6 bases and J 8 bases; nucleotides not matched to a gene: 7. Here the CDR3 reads CASRQGRDKPQHF. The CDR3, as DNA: TGTGCCAGCAGACAGGGGAGGGATAAGCCCCAGCATTTT.

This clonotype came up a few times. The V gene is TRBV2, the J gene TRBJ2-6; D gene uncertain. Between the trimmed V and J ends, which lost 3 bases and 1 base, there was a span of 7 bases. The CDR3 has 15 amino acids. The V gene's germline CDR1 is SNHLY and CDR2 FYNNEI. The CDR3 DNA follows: TGTGCCAGCAGTGAGGTAATATCTGGGGCCAACGTCCTGACTTTC. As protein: CASSEVISGANVLTF.

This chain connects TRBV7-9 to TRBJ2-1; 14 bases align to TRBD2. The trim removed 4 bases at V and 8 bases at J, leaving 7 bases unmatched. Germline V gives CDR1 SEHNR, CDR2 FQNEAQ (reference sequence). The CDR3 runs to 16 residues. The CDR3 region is CASSSPLGLAGDEQFF. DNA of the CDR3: TGTGCCAGCAGCTCTCCGCTGGGACTAGCGGGGGATGAGCAGTTCTTC.

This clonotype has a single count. The CDR3 region has the DNA TGTGCCAGCAGTGATCTGGGAGGAGGGACTGAAGCTTTCTTT. As protein: CASSDLGGGTEAFF. The rearrangement joins TRBV2 to TRBJ1-1, with D unresolved. CDR1 and CDR2 (germline): SNHLY, FYNNEI. The CDR3 is made up of 14 amino acids. V was shortened by 3 bases and J by 5 bases, with 13 bases between the two germline ends.

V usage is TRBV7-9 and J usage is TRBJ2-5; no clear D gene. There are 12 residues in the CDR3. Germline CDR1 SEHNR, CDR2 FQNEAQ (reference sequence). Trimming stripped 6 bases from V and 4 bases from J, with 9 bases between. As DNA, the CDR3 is TGTGCCAGCAGTATCCGCCCAGAGACCCAGTACTTC. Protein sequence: CASSIRPETQYF.

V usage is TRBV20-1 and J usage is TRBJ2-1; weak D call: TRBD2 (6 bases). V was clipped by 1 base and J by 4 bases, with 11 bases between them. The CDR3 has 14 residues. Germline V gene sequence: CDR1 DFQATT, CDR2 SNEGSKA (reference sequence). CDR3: CSARGVSGYNEQFF. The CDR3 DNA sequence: TGCAGTGCTAGAGGGGTTAGCGGATACAATGAGCAGTTCTTC.

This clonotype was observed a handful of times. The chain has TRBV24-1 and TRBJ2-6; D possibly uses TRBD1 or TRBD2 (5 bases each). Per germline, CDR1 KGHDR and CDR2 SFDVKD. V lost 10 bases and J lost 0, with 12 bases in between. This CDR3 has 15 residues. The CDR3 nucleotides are TGTGCCACTACAGGTAGCGCCTCTGGGGCCAACGTCCTGACTTTC. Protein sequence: CATTGSASGANVLTF.

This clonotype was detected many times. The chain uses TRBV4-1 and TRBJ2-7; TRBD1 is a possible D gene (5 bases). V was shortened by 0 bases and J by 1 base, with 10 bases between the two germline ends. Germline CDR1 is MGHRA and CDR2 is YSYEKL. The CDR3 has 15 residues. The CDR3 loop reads CASSQDPGNSYEQYF. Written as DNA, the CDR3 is TGCGCCAGCAGCCAAGACCCAGGGAATTCCTACGAGCAGTACTTC.

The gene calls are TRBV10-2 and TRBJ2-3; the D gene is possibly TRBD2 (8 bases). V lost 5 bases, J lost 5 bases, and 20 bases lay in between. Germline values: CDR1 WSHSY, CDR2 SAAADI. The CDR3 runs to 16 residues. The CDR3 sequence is CASSLGLGGALDTQYF. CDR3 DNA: TGCGCCAGCAGTCTGGGACTAGGGGGCGCGTTAGATACGCAGTATTTT.

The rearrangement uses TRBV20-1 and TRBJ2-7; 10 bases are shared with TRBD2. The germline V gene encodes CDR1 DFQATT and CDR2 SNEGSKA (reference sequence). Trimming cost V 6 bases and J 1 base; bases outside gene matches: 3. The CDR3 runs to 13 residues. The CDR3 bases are TGCAGTGCCCTACTAGCGGGGTCCTACGAGCAGTACTTC. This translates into CSALLAGSYEQYF.

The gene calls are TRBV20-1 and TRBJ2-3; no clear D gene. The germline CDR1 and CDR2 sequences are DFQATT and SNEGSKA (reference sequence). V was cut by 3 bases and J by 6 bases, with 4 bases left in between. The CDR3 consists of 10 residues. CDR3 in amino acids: CSARGDTQYF. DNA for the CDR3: TGCAGTGCTAGGGGTGATACGCAGTATTTT.

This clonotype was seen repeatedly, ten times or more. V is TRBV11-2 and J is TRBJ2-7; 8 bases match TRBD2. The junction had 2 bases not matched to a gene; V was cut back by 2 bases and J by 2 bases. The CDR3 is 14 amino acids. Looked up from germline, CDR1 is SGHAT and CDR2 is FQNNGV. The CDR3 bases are TGTGCCAGCAGCTTACTAGCGGGCCCCTACGAGCAGTACTTC. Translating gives CASSLLAGPYEQYF.